The rows below give T cell receptor beta chains drawn from one sample of a study of T cells in Graves' hyperthyroidism and ophthalmopathy. TCRdb itself ran the multiplex PCR reads through MiXCR, one entry per CDR3 protein. The data contain about 410,000 distinct CDR3 sequences, roughly 14% of them singletons. The sequencing input was blood. These TCRs come from a man between 18 and 35 years old with Graves' ophthalmopathy. CDR3s include the opening cysteine and the closing phenylalanine or tryptophan. Fields, in order: J gene, D gene, V gene, CDR3 length, clone size, CDR3 protein, CDR3 DNA. The D gene is left open where the match is weak. Clone size, where shown, is once, few, many, or a class for clones that have expanded.

>TRBJ2-6|TRBD1|TRBV7-3|16|few
CASSLSTGVGANVLTF
TGTGCCAGCAGCTTATCAACAGGGGTTGGGGCCAACGTCCTGACTTTC
>TRBJ1-2|.|TRBV3-1|13|many
CASSQIGGYGYTF
TGTGCCAGCAGCCAGATAGGCGGCTATGGCTACACCTTC
>TRBJ2-3|TRBD2|TRBV12-3/TRBV12-4|17|many
CASSFTGTSVLTDTQYF
TGTGCCAGCAGTTTTACCGGGACTAGCGTTCTCACAGATACGCAGTATTTT
>TRBJ1-2|.|TRBV5-1|14|many
CASSPTPELRGYTF
TGCGCCAGCAGCCCTACCCCGGAGCTGCGGGGCTACACCTTC
>TRBJ1-3|.|TRBV5-4|14|few
CASSLGLLGNTIYF
TGTGCCAGCAGCTTGGGGCTTCTCGGAAACACCATATATTTT
>TRBJ2-7|TRBD1|TRBV7-9|15|many
CASSLGDSSIYEQYF
TGTGCCAGCAGCTTAGGGGACAGTTCTATCTACGAGCAGTACTTC
>TRBJ2-5|.|TRBV20-1|14|.
CSARPAGMQETQYF
TGCAGTGCTAGACCAGCCGGGATGCAAGAGACCCAGTACTTC
>TRBJ1-1|.|TRBV4-1|13|many
CASSLGHPPGAFF
TGCGCCAGCAGCCTCGGACACCCCCCAGGAGCTTTCTTT
>TRBJ2-3|.|TRBV5-1|15|many
CASSRQAESTDTQYF
TGCGCCAGCAGCAGACAAGCGGAGAGCACAGATACGCAGTATTTT
>TRBJ2-7|TRBD2|TRBV12-3/TRBV12-4|16|few
CASSSPGLANSYEQYF
TGTGCCAGCAGTTCCCCGGGACTAGCTAACTCCTACGAGCAGTACTTC
>TRBJ2-7|.|TRBV20-1|12|.
CSALSGPYEQYF
TGCAGTGCCCTTAGCGGACCCTACGAGCAGTACTTC
>TRBJ2-2|TRBD2|TRBV4-1|14|.
CASSQGTRTGELFF
TGCGCCAGCAGCCAAGGGACTAGGACCGGGGAGCTGTTTTTT
>TRBJ2-1|TRBD2|TRBV6-1|16|many
CASSPVAGGPSDEQFF
TGTGCCAGCAGTCCAGTAGCGGGAGGGCCCTCTGATGAGCAGTTCTTC
>TRBJ2-1|.|TRBV19|14|.
CASSIRDTFYEQFF
TGTGCCAGTAGTATCCGGGACACTTTTTACGAGCAGTTCTTC
>TRBJ1-2|.|TRBV6-2/TRBV6-3|10|.
CASMRGGYTF
TGTGCCAGCATGAGGGGAGGCTACACCTTC
>TRBJ2-2|.|TRBV7-9|12|.
CASGWDTGELFF
TGTGCCAGCGGCTGGGACACCGGGGAGCTGTTTTTT
>TRBJ2-1|TRBD1|TRBV29-1|13|many
CSAGQGIYNEQFF
TGCAGCGCGGGACAGGGGATCTACAATGAGCAGTTCTTC
>TRBJ2-5|.|TRBV15|16|.
CATSREKTGPQETQYF
TGTGCCACCAGCAGAGAGAAGACGGGCCCACAAGAGACCCAGTACTTC
>TRBJ2-5|TRBD1|TRBV7-9|15|many
CASSIWTGGRETQYF
TGTGCCAGCAGCATATGGACAGGGGGGAGGGAGACCCAGTACTTC
>TRBJ2-5|TRBD2|TRBV5-4|13|many
CASSSGLAGTQYF
TGTGCCAGCAGCTCCGGACTAGCCGGGACCCAGTACTTC
>TRBJ2-5|TRBD2|TRBV3-1|14|.
CASSHRGGLETQYF
TGTGCCAGCAGCCATCGCGGGGGTTTGGAGACCCAGTACTTC
>TRBJ1-4|.|TRBV2|14|many
CASRFGQGEEKLFF
TGTGCCAGCAGATTTGGTCAGGGAGAAGAAAAACTGTTTTTT
>TRBJ2-1|.|TRBV4-1|15|.
CASSQTPPGASEQFF
TGCGCCAGCAGCCAGACCCCCCCGGGGGCCAGTGAGCAGTTCTTC
>TRBJ1-5|.|TRBV4-1|16|.
CASSQEGATGNQPQHF
TGCGCCAGCAGCCAAGAGGGGGCAACGGGCAATCAGCCCCAGCATTTT
>TRBJ2-7|TRBD1|TRBV10-3|17|many
CAISESRQGLSSYEQYF
TGTGCCATCAGTGAGTCCAGACAGGGCCTCAGCTCCTACGAGCAGTACTTC
>TRBJ1-1|.|TRBV28|16|.
CASSLWEGVMNTEAFF
TGTGCCAGCAGTTTATGGGAGGGGGTGATGAACACTGAAGCTTTCTTT
>TRBJ1-2|.|TRBV27|14|many
CASSFRQSNYGYTF
TGTGCCAGCAGTTTTAGGCAGTCCAACTATGGCTACACCTTC
>TRBJ1-1|TRBD1|TRBV18|15|few
CASSPVAGGDTEAFF
TGTGCCAGCTCACCGGTGGCAGGGGGGGACACTGAAGCTTTCTTT
>TRBJ1-1|.|TRBV7-9|10|many
CASSFTEAFF
TGTGCCAGCAGCTTCACTGAAGCTTTCTTT
>TRBJ2-1|TRBD2|TRBV11-3|15|.
CASSFLGLVSNEQFF
TGTGCCAGCAGCTTTTTGGGACTAGTGTCCAATGAGCAGTTCTTC
>TRBJ2-3|TRBD2|TRBV2|13|many
CATTAGTTDTQYF
TGTGCCACCACAGCGGGAACAACAGATACGCAGTATTTT
>TRBJ2-5|.|TRBV19|12|.
CASKAGGGTQYF
TGTGCCAGTAAGGCCGGAGGTGGGACCCAGTACTTC
>TRBJ2-2|.|TRBV5-5|17|.
CASSRSRDPPLTGELFF
TGTGCCAGCAGCCGATCTAGGGACCCTCCCCTAACCGGGGAGCTGTTTTTT
>TRBJ2-3|.|TRBV27|11|many
CASARWDTQYF
TGTGCCAGCGCAAGGTGGGATACGCAGTATTTT
>TRBJ2-1|.|TRBV2|16|many
CASSERLGRAHNEQFF
TGTGCCAGCAGTGAACGGTTGGGGCGCGCGCACAATGAGCAGTTCTTC
>TRBJ2-5|.|TRBV20-1|15|many
CSANVRSAIQETQYF
TGCAGTGCTAATGTAAGGTCAGCTATCCAAGAGACCCAGTACTTC
>TRBJ2-1|TRBD2|TRBV4-1|16|few
CASSQGSGRPYNEQFF
TGCGCCAGCAGCCAAGGGAGCGGGAGGCCCTACAATGAGCAGTTCTTC
>TRBJ2-4|TRBD1|TRBV27|13|.
CASRGQGLNIQYF
TGTGCCAGCCGCGGACAGGGGCTAAACATTCAGTACTTC
>TRBJ2-1|.|TRBV27|13|many
CASSLSMVHEQFF
TGTGCCAGCAGTTTATCGATGGTGCATGAGCAGTTCTTC
>TRBJ2-1|TRBD1|TRBV6-5|13|many
CASSYPTGVEQFF
TGTGCCAGCAGTTACCCGACAGGGGTCGAGCAGTTCTTC
>TRBJ2-5|TRBD2|TRBV7-2|14|many
CASSYRLAEETQYF
TGTGCCAGCAGCTACAGACTAGCGGAAGAGACCCAGTACTTC
>TRBJ2-7|.|TRBV4-1|15|.
CASSHHRDSNDEQYF
TGCGCCAGCAGCCACCACAGGGATAGCAACGACGAGCAGTACTTC
>TRBJ2-7|.|TRBV18|15|.
CANSPPNRALDEQYF
TGTGCCAACTCACCACCGAACAGGGCTCTCGACGAGCAGTACTTC
>TRBJ2-2|.|TRBV7-9|13|few
CASSLVREGELFF
TGTGCCAGCAGCTTAGTTCGCGAAGGGGAGCTGTTTTTT
>TRBJ2-2|.|TRBV4-2|15|.
CASSLETGKAGELFF
TGTGCCAGCAGCCTCGAGACGGGGAAAGCCGGGGAGCTGTTTTTT
>TRBJ2-7|TRBD2|TRBV11-3|16|many
CASSDGRGSGSYEQYF
TGTGCCAGCAGTGACGGGAGGGGGTCCGGCTCCTACGAGCAGTACTTC